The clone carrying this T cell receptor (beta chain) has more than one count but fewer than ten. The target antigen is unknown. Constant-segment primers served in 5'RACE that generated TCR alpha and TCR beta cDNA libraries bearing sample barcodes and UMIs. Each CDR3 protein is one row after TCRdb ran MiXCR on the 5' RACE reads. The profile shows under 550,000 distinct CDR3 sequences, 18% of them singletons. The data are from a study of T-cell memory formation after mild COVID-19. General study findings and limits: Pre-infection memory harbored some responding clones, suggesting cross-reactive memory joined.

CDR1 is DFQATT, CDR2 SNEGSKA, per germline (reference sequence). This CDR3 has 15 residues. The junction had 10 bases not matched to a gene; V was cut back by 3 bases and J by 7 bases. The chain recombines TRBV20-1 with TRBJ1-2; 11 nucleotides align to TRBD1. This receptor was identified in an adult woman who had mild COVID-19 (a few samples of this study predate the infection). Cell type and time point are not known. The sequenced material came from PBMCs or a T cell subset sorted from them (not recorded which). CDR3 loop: CSARTGQGGLGGYTF. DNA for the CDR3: TGCAGTGCTAGGACGGGACAGGGGGGTTTAGGTGGCTACACCTTC.